The clone carrying this T cell receptor (beta chain) was detected many times. The antigen is unknown. An end of the junction does not agree with germline; a read error may underlie this. TCR cDNA, made by 5'RACE template switching, carried an added universal primer site and UMIs. TCRdb recomputed calls from the 5' RACE reads with MiXCR, one row per CDR3 protein. The sample gives 95,000 to 150,000 distinct CDR3 sequences, 8.9% of which show up once; about two fifths is in the top ten. This CDR3 has 12 residues. Germline CDR1 is SGHVS and CDR2 is FQNEAQ. The data originate from a study of T cells after yellow fever vaccination. Study-wide results and caveats: Abundant contaminating clonotypes from the bulk population could appear in FACS-sorted repertoires.

This chain uses TRBV7-8 with TRBJ2-3; D uncertain. This receptor was obtained from a man between 18 and 29 years old who received the YFV17D yellow fever vaccine. This specimen consisted of CD8+ T cells sorted from PBMCs, obtained on the day of the yellow fever booster vaccination. This CDR3 reads CASSQAPDTQYF. The CDR3 DNA is TGCGCCAGCAGCCAAGCCCCAGATACGCAGTATTTT.